This TCR beta chain was sequenced in a study of T cell responses to AZD1222 COVID-19 vaccine. Assay used: immunoSEQ multiplex PCR; TCRdb lists only in-frame clones, some missing. Found here are some 140,000 clones, about 92% of them singletons; the top ten hold approximately 3.4%. The V gene lost 4 bases and the J gene lost 5 bases, with 9 bases spanning the gap. This CDR3 is 12 amino acids long. CDR1 is MNHEY, CDR2 SMNVEV, per germline (reference sequence). This TCR came from an adult in good health. V usage is TRBV27 and J usage is TRBJ2-7; a weak D match, TRBD1 (6 bases). This sample comprised peripheral blood, obtained on day 0 of AZD1222 vaccination. This chain's CDR3 is CASSSRGNEQYF. The CDR3 nucleotides read TGTGCCAGCAGTTCCAGGGGAAACGAGCAGTACTTC.